The 20 T cell receptor beta chains below come from one sample, sequenced in a study of blood T cells in healthy people across ages. Primers used in a second PCR of roughly 7 to 11 cycles were a sample-barcoded 5' primer and a J-beta primer mix. TCRdb reprocessed the 5' RACE reads with MiXCR, giving one entry per CDR3 protein. The table lists about 1,400,000 distinct CDR3 sequences, around two fifths of them singletons, with roughly 7.7% in the top ten. Sequences were obtained from blood. These receptors came from a woman younger than 30 in good health.

This clonotype was counted a few times. One junction end does not reproduce the germline sequence, and a read error may be involved. This chain uses TRBV6-5 with TRBJ2-5; D unclear. This CDR3 contains 17 residues. Germline-derived CDR1 and CDR2 are MNHEY and SVGAGI. CDR3 amino acids: CATSWGLYERYQETQYF. In nucleotides, the CDR3 is TGTGCCACCAGTTGGGGTCTATACGAACGGTACCAAGAGACCCAGTACTTC.

This clonotype occurred many times. V is TRBV5-1 and J is TRBJ2-1; no definite D call. Germline CDR1 is SGHRS and CDR2 is YFSETQ. This CDR3 is built from 14 residues. V was shortened by 0 bases and J by 4 bases, with 8 bases between the two germline ends. CDR3 in DNA: TGCGCCAGCAGCTTGGCAGGAAATTACAATGAGCAGTTCTTC. The encoded protein is CASSLAGNYNEQFF.

In regard to this clonotype: One junction end disagrees with the germline gene, perhaps due to a read error. The chain has TRBV7-2 and TRBJ2-1; 11 bases are a match to TRBD2. The germline V gene encodes CDR1 SGHTA and CDR2 FQGNSA. CDR3 length equals 16 residues. CDR3 coding DNA: TGTGCCAGCAGCTTTCCCGGGACTAGCGGAGGCAATAAGCAGTTCTTC. The encoded protein is CASSFPGTSGGNKQFF. Full variable domain (missing parts from reference TRBV7-2 and TRBJ2-1): GAGVSQSPSNKVTEKGKDVELRCDPISGHTALYWYRQSLGQGLEFLIYFQGNSAPDKSGLPSDRFSAERTGGSVSTLTIQRTQQEDSAVYLCASSFPGTSGGNKQFFGPGTRLTVL.

This clonotype was found many times. V gene TRBV10-3 combines with J gene TRBJ1-2, with no clear D. Germline V lookup: CDR1 ENHRY, CDR2 SYGVKD. The germline V and J ends were trimmed by 2 bases and 6 bases, with 10 bases remaining between them. CDR3 length: 13 residues. In DNA form, the CDR3 reads TGTGCCATCAGTGAGACGAGGGAAGATGGCTACACCTTC. Its translation: CAISETREDGYTF.

This rearrangement joins TRBV20-1 to TRBJ2-3, with 9 positions matching TRBD2. V was pared by 6 bases and J by 5 bases, with 12 bases of the junction left unmatched. Germline CDR1 and CDR2: DFQATT and SNEGSKA (reference sequence). The CDR3 loop spans 15 amino acids. CDR3 nucleotides: TGCAGTGCCCCCGGGCGGGGGGGGATTGAAGATACGCAGTATTTT. As protein: CSAPGRGGIEDTQYF.

This clonotype was detected only a few times. The chain recombines TRBV11-2 with TRBJ2-3, with 7 bases aligning to TRBD1. V lost 4 bases, J lost 0 bases, and 7 bases stayed unmatched. Germline assignment: CDR1 SGHAT and CDR2 FQNNGV. The CDR3 spans 16 residues. DNA of the CDR3: TGTGCCAGCAGCTGGCGGACAGGCCCTAGCACAGATACGCAGTATTTT. As protein: CASSWRTGPSTDTQYF.

This sequence joins TRBV2 and TRBJ2-5, with 10 bases fitting TRBD2. CDR3 size: 17 residues. Looked up from germline, CDR1 is SNHLY and CDR2 is FYNNEI. Losses at the gene ends were 5 bases for V and 5 bases for J; bases not matched to a gene: 14. CDR3 sequence reads: CASSSRTSGHRGETQYF. The CDR3 coding sequence is TGTGCCAGCAGTTCCAGGACTAGCGGCCACCGGGGGGAGACCCAGTACTTC.

In its sample, this clonotype was seen a few times. The rearrangement joins TRBV29-1 to TRBJ2-7, with 11 bases aligning to TRBD1. Germline V gene sequence: CDR1 SQVTM, CDR2 ANQGSEA. V was pared by 7 bases and J by 3 bases, with 5 bases of the junction left unmatched. The CDR3 is 13 amino acids. The CDR3 nucleotides read TGCAGCGCCGGGACAGGGGGGGGCTACGAGCAGTACTTC. Protein sequence: CSAGTGGGYEQYF.

J is TRBJ1-1 and V is TRBV20-1; 7 bases map to TRBD1. This CDR3 is built from 14 residues. Germline V gives CDR1 DFQATT, CDR2 SNEGSKA (reference sequence). V trimming: 3 bases; J trimming: 0 bases; junction bases outside the gene matches: 4. The DNA for the CDR3 is TGCAGTGCTAGGGCGACAGGGCTGAACACTGAAGCTTTCTTT. It is translated as CSARATGLNTEAFF.

There are a few counts of this clonotype. The chain joins TRBV6-2 or TRBV6-3 to TRBJ2-4; 7 nucleotides line up with TRBD2. Unmatched junction bases numbered 8, after V lost 7 bases and J lost 2 bases. CDR1 is MNHEY and CDR2 is SVGEGT in the germline V gene. This CDR3 is built from 15 residues. The CDR3 loop is CASTFYSGPKNIQYF. The CDR3 DNA reads as TGTGCCAGCACTTTTTATAGCGGGCCCAAAAACATTCAGTACTTC.

The genes are TRBV10-3 and TRBJ1-2; D not resolved. The CDR3 is 16 residues long. The germline V gene has CDR1 ENHRY and CDR2 SYGVKD. The V end lost 3 bases, the J end lost 7 bases, and 21 bases lay between the germline ends. In DNA form, the CDR3 reads TGTGCCATCAGTGATCCCCTAAAGGGTGTCTCGGCTGGCTACACCTTC. It encodes CAISDPLKGVSAGYTF.

A few counts support this clonotype. V and J are TRBV24-1 and TRBJ2-1; TRBD1 might be the D (6 bases). V lost 10 bases, J lost 3 bases, and 24 bases lay in between. Germline V lookup: CDR1 KGHDR, CDR2 SFDVKD. The CDR3 covers 17 residues. CDR3 sequence reads: CATTKLAQGTLYNEQFF. Here the CDR3 DNA reads TGTGCCACTACCAAGCTTGCACAGGGCACCCTCTACAATGAGCAGTTCTTC.

There are a few counts of this clonotype. The chain is built from TRBV14 and TRBJ1-2, with D hard to call. V lost 1 base and J 6 bases, leaving 12 bases between the germline ends. The CDR3 has 14 amino acids. The germline CDR1 and CDR2 sequences are SGHDN and FVKESK. The CDR3 loop reads CASSQGRTDHGYTF. The CDR3 region has the DNA TGTGCCAGCAGCCAAGGGCGGACCGACCATGGCTACACCTTC.

V is TRBV6-1 and J is TRBJ2-2; the D is unclear. The CDR3 is 20 residues long. CDR1 is MNHNS and CDR2 is SASEGT in the germline V gene. The germline V and J ends were trimmed by 7 bases and 4 bases, with 31 bases remaining between them. CDR3 DNA sequence: TGTGCCAGCACCCCCGTTGTCAGTTCCCCTCCGGTCCTACTCACCGGGGAGCTGTTTTTT. Translating it yields CASTPVVSSPPVLLTGELFF.

The chain combines TRBV24-1 with TRBJ1-1, with no clear D. Germline-derived CDR1 and CDR2 are KGHDR and SFDVKD. Trimming removed 9 bases from V and 1 base from J, with 11 bases in between. The CDR3 length is 13 residues. The CDR3 DNA follows: TGTGCCACCCGAAAGGGTCCGAACACTGAAGCTTTCTTT. Protein product: CATRKGPNTEAFF.

V usage is TRBV6-5 and J usage is TRBJ2-5, with 8 positions matching TRBD1. The last part of the DNA fits TRBJ2-7 better; the J call may be wrong. CDR1 and CDR2 (germline): MNHEY, SVGAGI. This CDR3 contains 13 residues. CDR3 nucleotide sequence: TGTGCCAGCTCCATGACAGGGGTTAACGAGCAGTACTTC. Translation: CASSMTGVNEQYF.

With regard to this clonotype: One junction end disagrees with the germline gene, perhaps due to a read error. The chain is built from TRBV7-9 and TRBJ2-5; D is perhaps TRBD1 or TRBD2 (6 bases each). The CDR3 is 17 residues long. CDR1 and CDR2 from the germline V gene are SEHNR and FQNEAQ (reference sequence). The chain's CDR3 is CASNLAATRDKQETQYF. CDR3 DNA sequence: TGTGCCAGCAACTTAGCGGCAACCCGGGACAAGCAAGAGACCCAGTACTTC.

Here the CDR3 reads CASSSGQGARNEQYF. In DNA form, the CDR3 reads TGTGCCAGCAGTTCAGGACAGGGGGCGAGGAATGAGCAGTACTTC. The chain links TRBV12-3 or TRBV12-4 to TRBJ2-7; 11 positions agree with TRBD1. Trimming cost V 4 bases and J 7 bases; bases outside gene matches: 9. The CDR3 has 15 residues.

J is TRBJ1-1 and V is TRBV7-9; D gene uncertain. The germline V and J ends were trimmed by 1 base and 1 base, with 10 bases remaining between them. This CDR3 comprises 15 residues. CDR1 SEHNR and CDR2 FQNEAQ come from the germline V gene (reference sequence). CDR3 sequence reads: CASSLGLGWNTEAFF. CDR3 DNA: TGTGCCAGCAGCTTAGGGTTAGGGTGGAACACTGAAGCTTTCTTT.

The chain combines TRBV7-9 with TRBJ2-7, with no clear D. This CDR3 region has 13 residues. Germline loops: CDR1 SEHNR, CDR2 FQNEAQ (reference sequence). Trimming left V 2 bases short and J 4 bases short, with 9 bases between. The CDR3 coding sequence is TGTGCCAGCAGCTTATCTCCAAAGTACGAGCAGTACTTC. It codes for CASSLSPKYEQYF.